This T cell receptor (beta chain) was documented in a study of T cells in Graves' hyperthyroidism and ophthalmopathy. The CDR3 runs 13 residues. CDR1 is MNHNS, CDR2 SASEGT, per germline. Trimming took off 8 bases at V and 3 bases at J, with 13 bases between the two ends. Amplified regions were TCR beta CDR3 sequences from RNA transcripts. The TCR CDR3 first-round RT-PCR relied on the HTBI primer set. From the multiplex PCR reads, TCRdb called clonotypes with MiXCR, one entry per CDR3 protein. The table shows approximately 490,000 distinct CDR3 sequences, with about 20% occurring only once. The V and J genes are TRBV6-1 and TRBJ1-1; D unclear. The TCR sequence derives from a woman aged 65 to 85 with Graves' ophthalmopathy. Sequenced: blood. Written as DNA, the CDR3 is TGTGCCAGCCGCTACGTATGGGACACTGAAGCTTTCTTT. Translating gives CASRYVWDTEAFF.